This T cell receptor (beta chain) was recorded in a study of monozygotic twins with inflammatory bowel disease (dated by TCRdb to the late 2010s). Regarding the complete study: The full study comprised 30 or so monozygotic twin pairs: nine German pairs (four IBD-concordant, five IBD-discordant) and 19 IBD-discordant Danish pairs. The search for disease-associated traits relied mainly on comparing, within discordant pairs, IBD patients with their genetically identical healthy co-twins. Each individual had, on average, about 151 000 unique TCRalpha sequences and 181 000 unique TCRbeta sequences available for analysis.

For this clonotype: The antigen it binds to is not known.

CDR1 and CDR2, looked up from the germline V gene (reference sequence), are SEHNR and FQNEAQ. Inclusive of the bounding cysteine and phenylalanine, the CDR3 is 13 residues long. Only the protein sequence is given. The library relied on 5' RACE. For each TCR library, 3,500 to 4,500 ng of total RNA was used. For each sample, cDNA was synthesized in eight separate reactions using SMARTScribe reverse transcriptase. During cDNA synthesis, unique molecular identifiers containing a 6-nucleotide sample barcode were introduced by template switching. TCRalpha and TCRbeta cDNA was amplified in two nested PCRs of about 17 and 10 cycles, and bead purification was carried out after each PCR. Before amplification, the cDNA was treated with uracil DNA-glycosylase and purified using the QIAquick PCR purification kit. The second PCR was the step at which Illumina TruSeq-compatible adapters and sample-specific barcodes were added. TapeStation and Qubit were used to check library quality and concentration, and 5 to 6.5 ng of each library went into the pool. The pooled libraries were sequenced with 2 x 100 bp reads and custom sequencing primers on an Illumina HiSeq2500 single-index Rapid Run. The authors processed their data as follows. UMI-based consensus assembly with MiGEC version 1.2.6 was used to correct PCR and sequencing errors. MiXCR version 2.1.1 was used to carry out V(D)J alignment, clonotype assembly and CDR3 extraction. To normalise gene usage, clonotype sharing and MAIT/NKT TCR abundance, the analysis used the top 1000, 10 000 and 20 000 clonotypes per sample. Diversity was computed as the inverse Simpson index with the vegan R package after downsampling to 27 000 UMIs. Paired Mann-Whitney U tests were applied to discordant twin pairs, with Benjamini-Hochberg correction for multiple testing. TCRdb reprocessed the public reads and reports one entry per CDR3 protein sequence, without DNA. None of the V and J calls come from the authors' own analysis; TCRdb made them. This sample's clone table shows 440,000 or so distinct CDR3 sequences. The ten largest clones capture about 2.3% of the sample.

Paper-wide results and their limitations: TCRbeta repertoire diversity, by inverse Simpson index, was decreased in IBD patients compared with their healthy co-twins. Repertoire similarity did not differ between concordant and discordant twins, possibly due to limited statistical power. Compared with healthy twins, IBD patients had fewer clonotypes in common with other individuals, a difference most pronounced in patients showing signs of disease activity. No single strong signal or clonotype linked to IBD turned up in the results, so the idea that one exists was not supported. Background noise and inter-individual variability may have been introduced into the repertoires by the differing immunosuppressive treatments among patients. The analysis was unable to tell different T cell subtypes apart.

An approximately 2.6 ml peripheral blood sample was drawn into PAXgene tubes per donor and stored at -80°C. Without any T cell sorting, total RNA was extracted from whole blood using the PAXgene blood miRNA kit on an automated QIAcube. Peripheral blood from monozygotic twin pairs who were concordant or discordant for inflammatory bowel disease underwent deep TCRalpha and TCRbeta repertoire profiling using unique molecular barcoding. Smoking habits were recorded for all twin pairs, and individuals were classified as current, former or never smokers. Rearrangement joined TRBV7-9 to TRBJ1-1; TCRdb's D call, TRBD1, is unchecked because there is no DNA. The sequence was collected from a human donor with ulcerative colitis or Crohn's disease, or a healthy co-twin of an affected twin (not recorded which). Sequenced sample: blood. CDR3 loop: CASTPGEASEAFF. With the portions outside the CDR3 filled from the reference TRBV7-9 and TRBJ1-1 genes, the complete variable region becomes DTGVSQNPRHKITKRGQNVTFRCDPISEHNRLYWYRQTLGQGPEFLTYFQNEAQLEKSRLLSDRFSAERPKGSFSTLEIQRTEQGDSAMYLCASTPGEASEAFFGQGTRLTVV.